A single sample is the source of the 21 T cell receptor beta chains below, sequenced in a study of T-cell reconstitution after alpha-beta-depleted transplantation in children. The authors prepared the TCRbeta library with unique molecular identifiers. TCRdb fed the PCR reads into MiXCR, producing one record per CDR3 protein. Here the sample spans 350,000 to 500,000 distinct CDR3 sequences, about 40% being singletons. The sample in question was PBMCs, obtained before TCRalphabeta/CD19-depleted stem cell transplant. All receptors come from a girl aged 2 to 9 with aplastic anemia, due to receive a stem cell transplant.

V gene TRBV20-1 combines with J gene TRBJ2-4; TRBD2 aligns across 7 bases. The CDR3 runs 15 residues. J was trimmed by 2 bases and V by 5 bases; bases with no gene match: 9. CDR1 and CDR2 (germline): DFQATT, SNEGSKA (reference sequence). CDR3 nucleotide sequence: TGCAGTGCTGTAGACCCGGGGGGATCCAAAAACATTCAGTACTTC. Translating gives CSAVDPGGSKNIQYF.

The CDR3 DNA reads TGCGCCAGCAGCAAACTTAGCGGGGGCCTTTACAATGAGCAGTTCTTC. Amino acids: CASSKLSGGLYNEQFF. The chain employs TRBV5-1 and TRBJ2-1; 9 bases line up with TRBD2. V gave up 4 bases and J gave up 4 bases; unmatched junction bases: 9. Looked up from germline, CDR1 is SGHRS and CDR2 is YFSETQ. This CDR3 is 16 amino acids long.

This clonotype has just a few counts. The chain joins TRBV28 to TRBJ1-2, with a tentative D call TRBD1 (5 bases). Germline CDR1 reads MDHEN; CDR2 reads SYDVKM. CDR3 length: 15 amino acids. Trimming pared 5 bases from V and 2 bases from J, leaving 15 bases between. CDR3 coding DNA: TGTGCCAGCAGTCCCTCTCCCGGGGGGAACTATGGCTACACCTTC. It is translated as CASSPSPGGNYGYTF.

The rearrangement links TRBV4-2 to TRBJ2-5; D is perhaps TRBD1 (6 bases). From germline, CDR1 is LGHNA and CDR2 YNFKEQ. The CDR3 sequence is 15 residues long. V was trimmed by 0 bases and J by 2 bases, leaving 10 bases between them. CDR3 protein: CASSQEGGPQETQYF. The CDR3 DNA follows: TGTGCCAGCAGCCAAGAAGGGGGACCACAAGAGACCCAGTACTTC.

The J gene is TRBJ2-3, the V gene TRBV12-3 or TRBV12-4; 7 bases match TRBD2. Losses at the gene ends were 7 bases for V and 2 bases for J; bases not matched to a gene: 9. This CDR3 has 15 residues. CDR3 in amino acids: CASTGSGTLTDTQYF. CDR3 nucleotides: TGTGCCAGCACCGGAAGCGGGACCCTCACAGATACGCAGTATTTT.

This clonotype was picked up a small number of times. The chain links TRBV5-1 to TRBJ2-7; 10 bases fit TRBD2. The CDR3 spans 18 residues. Germline lookup yields CDR1 SGHRS and CDR2 YFSETQ. The J segment lost 0 bases and the V segment lost 4 bases, leaving 13 bases of the junction unmatched. The CDR3: CASSDGLSGRDYSYEQYF. The CDR3 nucleotides are TGCGCCAGCAGCGACGGACTAAGCGGGAGGGACTACTCCTACGAGCAGTACTTC.

The chain couples TRBV1 to TRBJ2-1; the listed D gene, TRBD2, was not tested against the DNA. TRBV1 is labeled a pseudogene. The CDR3 covers 17 residues. The CDR3 DNA is TGCACCAGCAGCCAAGCCCTTAGCGGGAGCTCCTACAATGAGCAGTTCTTC. It is translated as CTSSQALSGSSYNEQFF.

This chain uses TRBV11-2 with TRBJ2-7; no reliable D call. The CDR3 has 13 residues. Germline V gene sequence: CDR1 SGHAT, CDR2 FQNNGV. The germline V and J ends were trimmed by 0 bases and 3 bases, with 6 bases remaining between them. The CDR3 is CASSLDNFYEQYF. The CDR3 DNA reads TGTGCCAGCAGCTTAGATAACTTCTACGAGCAGTACTTC.

The V gene is TRBV4-1, the J gene TRBJ2-7; D is unclear. Per the germline V gene, CDR1 is MGHRA and CDR2 is YSYEKL. With 5 bases removed from V and 6 bases from J, the gap between germline ends came to 17 bases. The CDR3 runs 14 residues. This chain's CDR3 is CASSVRVSLSEQYF. The DNA of the CDR3 is TGCGCCAGCAGCGTTCGTGTATCCCTGAGCGAGCAGTACTTC.

The chain couples TRBV12-3 or TRBV12-4 to TRBJ2-1; perhaps D is TRBD1 or TRBD2 (5 bases each). This CDR3 has 13 amino acids. The germline V and J ends were trimmed by 4 bases and 4 bases, with 8 bases remaining between them. CDR3 bases: TGTGCCAGCAGTTGGGGACCGTACAATGAGCAGTTCTTC. The encoded protein is CASSWGPYNEQFF.

The table lists this clonotype with many counts. The genes are TRBV20-1 and TRBJ2-3; 7 bases fit TRBD1. Germline V gene sequence: CDR1 DFQATT, CDR2 SNEGSKA (reference sequence). V shed 5 bases, J shed 3 bases, and the junction held 11 bases outside the gene matches. The CDR3 loop spans 15 amino acids. CDR3 nucleotide sequence: TGCAGTGCTCCACTTTCAGGGGGAAGAACAGATACGCAGTATTTT. Translated: CSAPLSGGRTDTQYF.

This clonotype was seen at least ten times. The V gene is TRBV11-1, the J gene TRBJ2-1; no definite D call. Per the germline V gene, CDR1 is SGHAT and CDR2 is FQDESV (reference sequence). The V gene lost 2 bases and the J gene lost 8 bases, with 7 bases spanning the gap. CDR3 length: 12 amino acids. The CDR3 sequence: CASSLTDDEQFF. The CDR3 bases are TGTGCCAGCAGCTTAACGGACGATGAGCAGTTCTTC.

The DNA for the CDR3 is TGCAGCGTTGTTGGGCGGGCACCCTACAATGAGCAGTTCTTC. This gives the protein CSVVGRAPYNEQFF. The J gene is TRBJ2-1, the V gene TRBV29-1; D is perhaps TRBD2 (5 bases). Germline values: CDR1 SQVTM, CDR2 ANQGSEA. The CDR3 is 14 amino acids. The germline V and J ends were trimmed by 4 bases and 2 bases, with 12 bases remaining between them.

A single count supports this clonotype. V gene TRBV5-1 combines with J gene TRBJ2-1, with TRBD2 matching over 11 bases. The CDR3 is 15 residues long. The germline V gene encodes CDR1 SGHRS and CDR2 YFSETQ. Trimming cost V 0 bases and J 8 bases; bases outside gene matches: 4. The CDR3 coding sequence is TGCGCCAGCAGCTTGGATAGCGGGGGGGCCTATGAGCAGTTCTTC. Its protein is CASSLDSGGAYEQFF.

The V call is TRBV7-9, the J call TRBJ2-7, with 8 nucleotides matching TRBD2. CDR1 is SEHNR and CDR2 is FQNEAQ in the germline V gene (reference sequence). V gave up 3 bases and J gave up 5 bases; unmatched junction bases: 3. The CDR3 loop spans 13 amino acids. CDR3 amino acids: CASSLGLVNEQYF. CDR3 bases: TGTGCCAGCAGCTTGGGACTAGTGAACGAGCAGTACTTC.

Note on this clonotype: One end of the junction fails to match germline, which may point to a read error. V and J are TRBV5-1 and TRBJ1-2; the match to TRBD1 covers 9 bases. The CDR3 has 15 residues. The V gene's germline CDR1 is SGHRS and CDR2 YFSETQ. The CDR3 coding sequence is TGCGCCAGCAGCTTGGCGGGACAGGGCGGCTATGGCTACCCCTTC. It codes for CASSLAGQGGYGYPF.

This clonotype has a count of ten or more. The chain has TRBV5-5 and TRBJ2-2; D is possibly TRBD2 (6 bases). The CDR3 extends over 17 amino acids. Germline lookup yields CDR1 SGHKS and CDR2 YYEKEE (reference sequence). Between the trimmed V and J ends, which lost 4 bases and 4 bases, there was a span of 20 bases. CDR3 nucleotides: TGTGCCAGCAGCGGACTACTAGCCCTCAAGGGCACCGGGGAGCTGTTTTTT. It is translated as CASSGLLALKGTGELFF. Together with reference TRBV5-5 and TRBJ2-2, the CDR3 gives the full variable domain: DAGVTQSPTHLIKTRGQQVTLRCSPISGHKSVSWYQQVLGQGPQFIFQYYEKEERGRGNFPDRFSARQFPNYSSELNVNALLLGDSALYLCASSGLLALKGTGELFFGEGSRLTVL.

The rearrangement links TRBV29-1 to TRBJ2-7, with D perhaps matching TRBD1 (6 bases). V was trimmed by 6 bases and J by 3 bases, leaving 9 bases between them. Per the germline V gene, CDR1 is SQVTM and CDR2 is ANQGSEA. CDR3 length equals 11 residues. CDR3 sequence: CSVIQGYEQYF. CDR3 nucleotide sequence: TGCAGCGTAATACAGGGCTACGAGCAGTACTTC.

The chain recombines TRBV29-1 with TRBJ2-2; D possibly corresponds to TRBD2 (5 bases). This CDR3 is built from 13 residues. Trimming stripped 6 bases from V and 1 base from J, with 9 bases between. Germline V gene lookup returns CDR1 SQVTM and CDR2 ANQGSEA. The DNA of the CDR3 is TGCAGCGTCGCACTAGGGAACACCGGGGAGCTGTTTTTT. Protein sequence: CSVALGNTGELFF.

CDR3 DNA sequence: TGCAGTGCTAGGGGGACATTAGACACTGAAGCTTTCTTT. Translation: CSARGTLDTEAFF. This sequence joins TRBV20-1 and TRBJ1-1; D possibly corresponds to TRBD1 (6 bases). The V gene's germline CDR1 is DFQATT and CDR2 SNEGSKA (reference sequence). Trimming removed 3 bases at V and 3 bases at J, with 11 bases between. The CDR3 is 13 residues long.

This clonotype was seen a handful of times. The chain links TRBV20-1 to TRBJ2-7; D is uncertain. Germline values: CDR1 DFQATT, CDR2 SNEGSKA (reference sequence). This CDR3 region has 13 residues. V dropped 6 bases and J dropped 0 bases, with 12 bases sitting between them. This CDR3 is CSADASTSYEQYF. Here the CDR3 DNA reads TGCAGTGCCGACGCCAGTACCTCCTACGAGCAGTACTTC.